Sequencing of this T cell receptor (beta chain) was carried out in a study of cytomegalovirus exposure and HLA in healthy donors. Whole-study context: Early released data comprised about 84 million unique TCRs from HLA-typed donors. Study outcomes and limitations: For most subjects, TCR beta sequences were reported to predict HLA-A and HLA-B alleles with accuracy.

CDR3 size: 14 residues. V was trimmed by 2 bases and J by 7 bases, leaving 17 bases between them. Looked up from germline, CDR1 is GTSNPN and CDR2 is SVGIG (reference sequence). Use of 60 Vbeta and 13 Jbeta primers characterized the PCR. Some clones are missing from TCRdb's copy, which holds only in-frame ones; the method was immunoSEQ multiplex PCR. Found here are 130,000 or so clones, roughly four fifths of them singletons; the top ten hold 1.5% to 2%. A remark on this clone: Antigen unknown.

This TCR came from a man between 35 and 55 years old in good health and CMV-seronegative. Source material: PBMCs. The V gene is TRBV30, the J gene TRBJ1-2; possibly TRBD1 for D (5 bases). CDR3 DNA sequence: TGTGCCTGGAGTAATTACCCTGGAGGGGTTGGCTACACCTTC. It is translated as CAWSNYPGGVGYTF.